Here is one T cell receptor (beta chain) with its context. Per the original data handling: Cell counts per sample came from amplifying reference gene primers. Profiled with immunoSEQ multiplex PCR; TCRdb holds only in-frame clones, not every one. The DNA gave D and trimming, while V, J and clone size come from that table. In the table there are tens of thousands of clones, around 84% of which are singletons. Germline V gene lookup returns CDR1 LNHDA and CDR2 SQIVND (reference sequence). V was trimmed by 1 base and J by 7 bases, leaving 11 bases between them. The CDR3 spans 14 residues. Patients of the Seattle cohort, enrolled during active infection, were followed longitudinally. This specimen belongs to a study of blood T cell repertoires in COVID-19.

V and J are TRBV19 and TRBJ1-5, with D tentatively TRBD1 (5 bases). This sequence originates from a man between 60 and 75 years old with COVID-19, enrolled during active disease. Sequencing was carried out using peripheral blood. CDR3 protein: CASSIAQGRQPQHF. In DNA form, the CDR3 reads TGTGCCAGTAGTATAGCTCAGGGAAGACAGCCCCAGCATTTT.